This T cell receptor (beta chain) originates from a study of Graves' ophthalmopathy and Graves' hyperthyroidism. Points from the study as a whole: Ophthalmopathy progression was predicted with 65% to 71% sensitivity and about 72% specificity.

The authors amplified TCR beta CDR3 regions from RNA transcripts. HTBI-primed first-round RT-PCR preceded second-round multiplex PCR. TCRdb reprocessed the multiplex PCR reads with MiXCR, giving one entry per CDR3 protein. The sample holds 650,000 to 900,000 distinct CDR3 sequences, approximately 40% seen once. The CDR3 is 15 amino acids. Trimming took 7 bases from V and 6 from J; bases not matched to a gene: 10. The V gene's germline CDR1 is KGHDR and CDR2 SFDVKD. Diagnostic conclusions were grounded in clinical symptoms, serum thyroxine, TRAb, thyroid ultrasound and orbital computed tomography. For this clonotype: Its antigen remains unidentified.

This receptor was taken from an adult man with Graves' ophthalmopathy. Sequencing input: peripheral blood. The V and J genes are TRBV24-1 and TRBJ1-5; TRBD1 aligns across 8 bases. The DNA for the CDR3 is TGTGCCACCAGAGGCTCAGGGGGCGCGGGTCAGCCCCAGCATTTT. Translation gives CATRGSGGAGQPQHF.